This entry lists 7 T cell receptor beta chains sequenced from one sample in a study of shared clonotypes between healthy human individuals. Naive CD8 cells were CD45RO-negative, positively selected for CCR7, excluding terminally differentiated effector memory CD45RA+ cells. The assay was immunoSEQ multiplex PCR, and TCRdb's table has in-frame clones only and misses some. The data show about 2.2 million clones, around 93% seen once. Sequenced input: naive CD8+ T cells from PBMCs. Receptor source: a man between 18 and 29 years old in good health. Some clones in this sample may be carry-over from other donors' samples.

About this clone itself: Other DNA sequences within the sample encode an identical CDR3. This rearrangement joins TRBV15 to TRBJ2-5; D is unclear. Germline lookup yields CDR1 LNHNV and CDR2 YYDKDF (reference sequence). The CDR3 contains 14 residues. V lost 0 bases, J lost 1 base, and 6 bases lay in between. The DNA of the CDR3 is TGTGCCACCAGCAGAGATCGAATCCAAGAGACCCAGTACTTC. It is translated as CATSRDRIQETQYF. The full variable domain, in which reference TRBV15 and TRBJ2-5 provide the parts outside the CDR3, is DAMVIQNPRYQVTQFGKPVTLSCSQTLNHNVMYWYQQKSSQAPKLLFHYYDKDFNNEADTPDNFQSRRPNTSFCFLDIRSPGLGDTAMYLCATSRDRIQETQYFGPGTRLLVL.

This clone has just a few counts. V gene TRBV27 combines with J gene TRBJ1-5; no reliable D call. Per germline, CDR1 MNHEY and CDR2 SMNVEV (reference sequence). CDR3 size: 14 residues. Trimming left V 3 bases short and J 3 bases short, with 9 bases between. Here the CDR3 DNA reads TGTGCCAGCAGTTTGTATCCCGTCAATCAGCCCCAGCATTTT. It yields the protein CASSLYPVNQPQHF.

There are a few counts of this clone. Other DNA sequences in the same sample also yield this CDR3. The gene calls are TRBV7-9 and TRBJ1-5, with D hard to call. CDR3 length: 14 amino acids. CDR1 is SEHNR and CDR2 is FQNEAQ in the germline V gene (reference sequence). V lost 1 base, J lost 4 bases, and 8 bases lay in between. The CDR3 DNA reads TGTGCCAGCAGCTTAGGTCAGCTTAATCAGCCCCAGCATTTT. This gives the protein CASSLGQLNQPQHF.

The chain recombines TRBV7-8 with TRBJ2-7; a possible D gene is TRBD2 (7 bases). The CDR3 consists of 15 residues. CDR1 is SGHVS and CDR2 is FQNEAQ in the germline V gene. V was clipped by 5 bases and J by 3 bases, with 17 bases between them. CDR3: CASSPDGGGGYEQYF. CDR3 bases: TGTGCCAGCAGCCCGGATGGGGGCGGGGGCTACGAGCAGTACTTC.

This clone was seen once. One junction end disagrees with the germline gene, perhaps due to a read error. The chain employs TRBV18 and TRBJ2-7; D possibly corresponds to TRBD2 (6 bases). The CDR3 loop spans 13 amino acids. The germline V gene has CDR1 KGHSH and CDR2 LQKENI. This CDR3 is CASSPRDSDEQYF. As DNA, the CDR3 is TGTGCCAGCTCACCAAGGGACTCCGACGAGCAGTACTTC.

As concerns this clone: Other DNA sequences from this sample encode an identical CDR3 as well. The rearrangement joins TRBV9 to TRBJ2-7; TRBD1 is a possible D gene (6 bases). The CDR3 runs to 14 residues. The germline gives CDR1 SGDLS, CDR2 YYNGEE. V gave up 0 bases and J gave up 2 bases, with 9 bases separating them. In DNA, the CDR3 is TGTGCCAGCAGCGTAGGTGGGACACCCTACGAGCAGTACTTC. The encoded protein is CASSVGGTPYEQYF.

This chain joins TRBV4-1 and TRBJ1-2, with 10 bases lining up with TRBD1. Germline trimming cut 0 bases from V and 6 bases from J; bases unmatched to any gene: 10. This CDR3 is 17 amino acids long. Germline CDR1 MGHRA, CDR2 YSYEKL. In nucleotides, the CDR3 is TGCGCCAGCAGCCAAGACCGCCTGACAGGGGGCGCGAATGGCTACACCTTC. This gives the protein CASSQDRLTGGANGYTF.